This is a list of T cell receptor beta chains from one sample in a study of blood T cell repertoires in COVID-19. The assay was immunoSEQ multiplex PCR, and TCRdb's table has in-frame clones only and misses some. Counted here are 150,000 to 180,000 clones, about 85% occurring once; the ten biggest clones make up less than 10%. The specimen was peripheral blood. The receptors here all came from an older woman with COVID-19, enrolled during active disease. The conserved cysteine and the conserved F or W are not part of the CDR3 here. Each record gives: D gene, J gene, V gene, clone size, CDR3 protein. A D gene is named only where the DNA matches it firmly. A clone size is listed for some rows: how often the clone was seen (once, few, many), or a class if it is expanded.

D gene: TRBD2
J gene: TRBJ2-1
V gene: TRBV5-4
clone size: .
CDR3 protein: ASSRPGLEIYEQF

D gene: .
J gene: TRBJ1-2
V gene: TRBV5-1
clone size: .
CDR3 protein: ASSREGQGTYGYT

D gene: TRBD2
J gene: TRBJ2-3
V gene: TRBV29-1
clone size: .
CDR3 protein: SATSGAADTQY

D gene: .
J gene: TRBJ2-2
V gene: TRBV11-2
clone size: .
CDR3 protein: ASRRGEAGTGELF

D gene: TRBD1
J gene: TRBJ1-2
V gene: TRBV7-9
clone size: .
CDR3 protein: ASSPPGISGQGVNYGYT

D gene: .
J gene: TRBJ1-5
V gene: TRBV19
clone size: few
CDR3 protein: ASSAGRRQPQH

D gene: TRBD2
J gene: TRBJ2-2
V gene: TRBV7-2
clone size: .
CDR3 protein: ASSLVAGRAGELF

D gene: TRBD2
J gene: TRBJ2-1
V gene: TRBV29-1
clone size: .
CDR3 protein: SVQRGGSLSYNEQF

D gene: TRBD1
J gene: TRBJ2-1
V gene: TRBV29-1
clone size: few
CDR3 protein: SLSGTGEYNEQF

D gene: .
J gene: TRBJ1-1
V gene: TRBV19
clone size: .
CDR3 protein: ASTPGGRSDLNTEAF

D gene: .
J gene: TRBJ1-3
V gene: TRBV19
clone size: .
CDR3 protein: ASRPDSSGNTIY

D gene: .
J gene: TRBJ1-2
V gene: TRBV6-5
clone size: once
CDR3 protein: ASSSNDRRHGYT

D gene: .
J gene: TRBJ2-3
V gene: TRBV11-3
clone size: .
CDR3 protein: ASSLDSRRGHTDTQY

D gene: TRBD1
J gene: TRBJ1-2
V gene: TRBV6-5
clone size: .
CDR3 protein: ASSTGTGGHGYT

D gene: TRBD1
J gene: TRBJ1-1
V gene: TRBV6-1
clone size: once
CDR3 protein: ASSDTGVRTEAF

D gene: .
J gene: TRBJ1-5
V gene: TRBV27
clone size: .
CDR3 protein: ASGRSEYGQPQH

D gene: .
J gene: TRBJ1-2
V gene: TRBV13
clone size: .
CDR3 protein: ASSLIPGGYT

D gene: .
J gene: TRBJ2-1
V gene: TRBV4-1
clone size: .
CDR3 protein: ASSQDDSLSSYNEQF

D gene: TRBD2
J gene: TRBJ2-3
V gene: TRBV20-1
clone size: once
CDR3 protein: SASGGSWEDTQY

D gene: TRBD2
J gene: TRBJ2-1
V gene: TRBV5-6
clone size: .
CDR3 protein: ASSLELAGGLGNEQF

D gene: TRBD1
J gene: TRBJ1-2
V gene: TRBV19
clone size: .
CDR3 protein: ASSPDRVIGYT

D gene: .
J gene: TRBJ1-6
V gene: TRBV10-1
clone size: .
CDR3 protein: ASSRGENNSPLH

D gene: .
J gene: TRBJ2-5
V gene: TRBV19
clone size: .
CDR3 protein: ASSFGPNQETQY

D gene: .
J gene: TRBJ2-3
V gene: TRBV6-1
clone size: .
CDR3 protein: ASSEGTVTTDTQY

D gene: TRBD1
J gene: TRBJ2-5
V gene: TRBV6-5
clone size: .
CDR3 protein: ASSPAGGTQETQY

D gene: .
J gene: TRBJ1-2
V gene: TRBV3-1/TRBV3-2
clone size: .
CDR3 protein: ASSQDIVSNYGYT